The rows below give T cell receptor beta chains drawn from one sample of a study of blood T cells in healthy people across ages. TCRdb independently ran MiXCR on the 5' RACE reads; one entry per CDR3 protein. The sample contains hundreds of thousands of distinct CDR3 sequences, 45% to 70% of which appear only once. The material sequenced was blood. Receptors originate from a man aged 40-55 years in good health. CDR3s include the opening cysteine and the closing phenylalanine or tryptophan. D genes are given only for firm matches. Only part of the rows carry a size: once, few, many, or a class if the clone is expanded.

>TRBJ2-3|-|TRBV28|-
CASSLSDRSTDTQYF
TGTGCCAGCAGTTTGAGCGACAGGAGCACAGATACGCAGTATTTT
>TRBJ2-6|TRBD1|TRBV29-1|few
CSVVDPGQGFSGANVLTF
TGCAGCGTAGTAGACCCGGGACAGGGCTTCTCTGGGGCCAACGTCCTGACTTTC
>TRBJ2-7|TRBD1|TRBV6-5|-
CASSYGTGASSYEQYF
TGTGCCAGCAGTTATGGGACAGGGGCAAGCTCCTACGAGCAGTACTTC
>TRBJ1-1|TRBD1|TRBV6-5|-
CASKMGQGSTEAFF
TGTGCCAGCAAGATGGGACAGGGGTCCACTGAAGCTTTCTTT
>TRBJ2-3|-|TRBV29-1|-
CSVAEGLGTDTQYF
TGCAGCGTGGCGGAGGGACTTGGCACAGATACGCAGTATTTT
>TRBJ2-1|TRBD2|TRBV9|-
CASSTTSRSYNEQFF
TGTGCCAGCAGTACGACTAGCAGGTCCTACAATGAGCAGTTCTTC
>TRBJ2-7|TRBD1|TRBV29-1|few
CSVSTTGELPEQYF
TGCAGCGTCAGTACGACAGGGGAGTTACCCGAGCAGTACTTC
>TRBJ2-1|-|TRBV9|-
CASSVGGAGNEQFF
TGTGCCAGCAGCGTAGGAGGGGCCGGCAATGAGCAGTTCTTC
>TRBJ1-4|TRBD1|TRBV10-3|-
CAISKDDFRGPVEKLFF
TGTGCCATCAGTAAAGACGATTTCAGGGGGCCGGTTGAAAAACTGTTTTTT
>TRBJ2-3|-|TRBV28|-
CASSSRIITDTQYF
TGTGCCAGCAGTTCCCGGATCATAACAGATACGCAGTATTTT
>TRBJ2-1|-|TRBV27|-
CASFRSVGSYNEQFF
TGTGCCAGCTTTCGGAGCGTAGGCTCCTACAATGAGCAGTTCTTC
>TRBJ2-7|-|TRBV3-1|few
CASKGGSLYEQYF
TGTGCCAGCAAGGGGGGCTCCCTCTACGAGCAGTACTTC
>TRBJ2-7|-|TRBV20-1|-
CSVLWKGRSYEQYF
TGCAGTGTCCTGTGGAAAGGGCGCTCCTACGAGCAGTACTTC
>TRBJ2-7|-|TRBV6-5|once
CATLQGSEQYF
TGTGCCACCCTACAGGGATCCGAGCAGTACTTC
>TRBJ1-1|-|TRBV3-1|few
CASSQGQAGAFF
TGTGCCAGCAGCCAGGGTCAAGCGGGGGCTTTCTTT
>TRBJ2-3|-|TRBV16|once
CASSQGRGPDTQYF
TGTGCCAGCAGCCAAGGCAGGGGTCCAGATACGCAGTATTTT
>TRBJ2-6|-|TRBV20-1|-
CSARPGGANVLTF
TGCAGTGCTAGACCCGGAGGGGCCAACGTCCTGACTTTC
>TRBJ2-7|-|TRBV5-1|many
CASSYIQGFYEQYF
TGCGCCAGCAGCTACATACAGGGTTTCTACGAGCAGTACTTC
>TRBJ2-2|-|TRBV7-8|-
CASSPRLDMNTGELFF
TGTGCCAGCAGCCCTCGACTAGATATGAACACCGGGGAGCTGTTTTTT
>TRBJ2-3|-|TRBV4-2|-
CASSQLQGEDTQYF
TGTGCCAGCAGCCAACTACAGGGTGAGGATACGCAGTATTTT
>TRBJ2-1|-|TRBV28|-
CASRLINEQFF
TGTGCCAGCAGGCTAATCAATGAGCAGTTCTTC
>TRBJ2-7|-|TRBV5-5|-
CASSLFAAYNEQYF
TGTGCCAGCAGCTTGTTCGCAGCGTACAATGAGCAGTACTTC
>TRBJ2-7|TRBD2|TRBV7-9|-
CASSLAGGTTYEQYF
TGTGCCAGCAGCTTAGCGGGAGGGACTACTTACGAGCAGTACTTC
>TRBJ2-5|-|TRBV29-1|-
CSSGGGGLETQYF
TGCAGCTCTGGTGGAGGGGGGCTGGAGACCCAGTACTTC
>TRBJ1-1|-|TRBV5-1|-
CASSLRGTSEAFF
TGCGCCAGCAGCTTGAGGGGAACGTCTGAAGCTTTCTTT
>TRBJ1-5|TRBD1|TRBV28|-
CASRGSGGQPQHF
TGTGCCAGCAGGGGATCAGGGGGTCAGCCCCAGCATTTT
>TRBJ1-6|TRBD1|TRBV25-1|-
CASRQTGTGGSPLHF
TGTGCCAGCAGGCAGACCGGGACAGGGGGATCACCCCTCCACTTT
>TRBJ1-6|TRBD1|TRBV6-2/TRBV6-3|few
CASSYDRNRDRRYNSPLHF
TGTGCCAGCAGTTACGACCGGAACCGGGACAGGAGGTATAATTCACCCCTCCACTTT
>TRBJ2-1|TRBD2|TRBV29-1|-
CSGGTSGSSREQFF
TGCAGCGGAGGGACTAGCGGGAGCTCACGGGAGCAGTTCTTC
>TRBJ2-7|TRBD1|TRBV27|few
CASSLLGQTYEQYF
TGTGCCAGCAGTTTATTGGGACAGACCTACGAGCAGTACTTC
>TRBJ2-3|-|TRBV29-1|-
CSVGIGQSTDTQYF
TGCAGCGTTGGAATCGGTCAAAGCACAGATACGCAGTATTTT
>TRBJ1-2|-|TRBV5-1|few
CASSLARDTSYGYTF
TGCGCCAGCAGCTTGGCTAGGGACACGTCCTATGGCTACACCTTC
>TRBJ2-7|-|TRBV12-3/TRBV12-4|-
CASRAQYEQYF
TGTGCCAGCAGAGCACAGTACGAGCAGTACTTC
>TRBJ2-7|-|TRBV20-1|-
CSARAETSSYNEQYF
TGCAGTGCTAGAGCGGAGACCAGCTCCTACAATGAGCAGTACTTC
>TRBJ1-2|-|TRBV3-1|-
CASSQDVSRDYGYTF
TGTGCCAGCAGCCAAGATGTCTCGCGGGACTATGGCTACACCTTC